The sample holds a few counts of the clone carrying this T cell receptor beta chain. The authors made TCR cDNA by 5'RACE template switching, adding a universal primer site and UMIs. MiXCR, applied by TCRdb to the 5' RACE reads, yields one record per CDR3 protein. The sample shows some 300,000 distinct CDR3 sequences, 8.7% of them seen only once. The germline V and J ends were trimmed by 0 bases and 5 bases, with 14 bases remaining between them. Germline-derived CDR1 and CDR2 are MNHEY and SVGEGT. This CDR3 has 15 residues. This sample stems from a study of T cells after yellow fever vaccination. The input for sequencing was CD4+ T cells sorted from PBMCs, taken 5 days after the yellow fever booster vaccination. The receptor was isolated from a man between 18 and 29 years old who received the YFV17D yellow fever vaccine. The V and J genes are TRBV6-2 or TRBV6-3 and TRBJ2-7; TRBD1 or TRBD2 may be the D gene (6 bases each). The CDR3 DNA sequence: TGTGCCAGCAGTTACTCGCTCGGGGGCCGAAACGAGCAGTACGTC. Its protein product is CASSYSLGGRNEQYV.